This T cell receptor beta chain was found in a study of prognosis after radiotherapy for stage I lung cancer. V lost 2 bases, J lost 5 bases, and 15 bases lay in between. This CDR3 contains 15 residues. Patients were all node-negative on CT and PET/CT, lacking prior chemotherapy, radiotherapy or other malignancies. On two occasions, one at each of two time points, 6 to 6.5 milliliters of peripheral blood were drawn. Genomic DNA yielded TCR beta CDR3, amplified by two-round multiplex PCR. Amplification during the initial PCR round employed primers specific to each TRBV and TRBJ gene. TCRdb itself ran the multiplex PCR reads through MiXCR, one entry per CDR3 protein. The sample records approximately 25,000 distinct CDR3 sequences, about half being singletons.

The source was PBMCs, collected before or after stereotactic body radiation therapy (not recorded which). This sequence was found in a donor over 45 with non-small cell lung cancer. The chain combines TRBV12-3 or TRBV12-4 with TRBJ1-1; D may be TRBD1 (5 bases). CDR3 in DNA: TGTGCCAGCAGTTTATCGGCTGGGCGGGGGACTGAAGCTTTCTTT. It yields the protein CASSLSAGRGTEAFF.